The 25 T cell receptor beta chains given below trace back to one sample, sequenced in a study of cytomegalovirus exposure and HLA in healthy donors. Both 60 Vbeta primers and 13 Jbeta primers went into the PCR. Clones were sequenced by immunoSEQ multiplex PCR, and TCRdb holds only the in-frame ones, with some missing. This sample contains around 50,000 clones. The sequencing sample was made of PBMCs. These receptors all come from a woman aged 25-40 years in good health and CMV-seropositive.

The V gene is TRBV6-1, the J gene TRBJ2-7; D is perhaps TRBD1 (6 bases). The CDR3 has 15 amino acids. Per the germline V gene, CDR1 is MNHNS and CDR2 is SASEGT. V dropped 3 bases and J dropped 0 bases, with 12 bases sitting between them. In DNA, the CDR3 is TGTGCCAGCAGTGAGAGACAGGTGCTCTCCTACGAGCAGTACTTC. It specifies CASSERQVLSYEQYF.

V gene TRBV11-2 combines with J gene TRBJ1-4; no clear D. This CDR3 contains 14 residues. Trimming stripped 6 bases from V and 8 bases from J, with 16 bases between. Germline loops: CDR1 SGHAT, CDR2 FQNNGV. The chain's CDR3 is CASRGAGREEKLFF. CDR3 nucleotide sequence: TGTGCCAGCAGGGGCGCGGGGAGAGAGGAAAAACTGTTTTTT.

This sequence joins TRBV18 and TRBJ2-7; 10 bases are a match to TRBD1. The length of the CDR3 is 15 residues. The junction had 5 bases not matched to a gene; V was cut back by 3 bases and J by 3 bases. Looked up from germline, CDR1 is KGHSH and CDR2 is LQKENI. The CDR3 region is CASSPGTGVGYEQYF. Written as DNA, the CDR3 is TGTGCCAGCTCACCTGGGACAGGGGTTGGCTACGAGCAGTACTTC.

This chain joins TRBV5-6 and TRBJ1-5, with TRBD1 as a possible D gene (5 bases). CDR3 length: 16 residues. V gave up 0 bases and J gave up 2 bases, with 12 bases separating them. Germline V gene lookup returns CDR1 SGHDT and CDR2 YYEEEE. The CDR3 loop is CASSLGLGEGNQPQHF. The DNA of the CDR3 is TGTGCCAGCAGCTTGGGGTTAGGGGAGGGCAATCAGCCCCAGCATTTT.

The V and J genes are TRBV5-6 and TRBJ2-7; D remains unclear. The CDR3 is 12 residues long. V lost 0 bases to trimming and J lost 3 bases, with 4 bases between them. Germline V gene sequence: CDR1 SGHDT, CDR2 YYEEEE. The CDR3 coding sequence is TGTGCCAGCAGCTTGGGTTACTACGAGCAGTACTTC. Translated: CASSLGYYEQYF.

The chain carries TRBV27 and TRBJ2-7, with 8 bases lining up with TRBD1. The CDR3 extends over 12 amino acids. V gave up 6 bases and J gave up 5 bases; unmatched junction bases: 3. The germline CDR1 and CDR2 sequences are MNHEY and SMNVEV (reference sequence). This CDR3 reads CASSPRGHEQYF. The CDR3 nucleotides are TGTGCCAGCAGCCCCAGGGGGCACGAGCAGTACTTC.

The chain employs TRBV5-1 and TRBJ2-5; D is perhaps TRBD2 (6 bases). V lost 1 base and J 5 bases, leaving 15 bases between the germline ends. CDR3 length equals 15 residues. In germline, CDR1 is SGHRS, CDR2 YFSETQ. The CDR3 region is CASSLNSGGLETQYF. CDR3 DNA: TGCGCCAGCAGCTTGAATAGCGGTGGATTGGAGACCCAGTACTTC.

The V call is TRBV4-2, the J call TRBJ1-1; D is unclear. The CDR3 contains 14 residues. Trimming removed 4 bases at V and 3 bases at J, with 12 bases between. Germline loops: CDR1 LGHNA, CDR2 YNFKEQ. The CDR3 nucleotides are TGTGCCAGCAGCCTAAATGGGCGGGACACTGAAGCTTTCTTT. Residues: CASSLNGRDTEAFF.

The V call is TRBV10-3, the J call TRBJ1-2, with D perhaps matching TRBD1 (5 bases). The CDR3 is 14 amino acids. Germline values: CDR1 ENHRY, CDR2 SYGVKD. V lost 0 bases and J lost 8, with 13 bases in between. The CDR3 is CAISESGGAEGYTF. In DNA, the CDR3 is TGTGCCATCAGTGAGTCTGGTGGGGCGGAAGGCTACACCTTC.

The chain has TRBV25-1 and TRBJ1-1; perhaps TRBD1 as D (6 bases). Germline V CDR1 and CDR2: MGHDK, SYGVNS. Trimming left V 7 bases short and J 3 bases short, with 9 bases between. This CDR3 comprises 12 residues. The CDR3 is CASKAGDTEAFF. CDR3 nucleotide sequence: TGTGCCAGCAAAGCAGGGGACACTGAAGCTTTCTTT.

CDR3 coding DNA: TGTGCCAGCCAGGGAACTTATGGCTACACCTTC. Its translation: CASQGTYGYTF. The chain uses TRBV28 and TRBJ1-2; D possibly corresponds to TRBD1 (5 bases). V gave up 8 bases and J gave up 5 bases, with 9 bases separating them. Germline V gene sequence: CDR1 MDHEN, CDR2 SYDVKM. The CDR3 totals 11 residues.

The V gene is TRBV4-2, the J gene TRBJ2-3, with 11 bases identical to TRBD1. Germline V gene data show CDR1 as LGHNA and CDR2 as YNFKEQ. V dropped 0 bases and J dropped 5; count of bases not matched to a gene: 7. CDR3 size: 17 residues. CDR3 nucleotides: TGTGCCAGCAGCCAAGATCTTAGGGGACAGGGGGGAGATACGCAGTATTTT. Amino acid sequence: CASSQDLRGQGGDTQYF.

This chain joins TRBV28 and TRBJ1-5, with 8 bases that match TRBD1. Germline V gives CDR1 MDHEN, CDR2 SYDVKM. The CDR3 length is 15 residues. The J segment lost 6 bases and the V segment lost 3 bases, leaving 7 bases of the junction unmatched. This chain's CDR3 is CASSFQGASGQPQHF. For the CDR3, the DNA is TGTGCCAGCAGTTTTCAGGGGGCAAGTGGTCAGCCCCAGCATTTT.

J is TRBJ1-3 and V is TRBV9; D gene ambiguous. This CDR3 spans 15 amino acids. The germline CDR1 and CDR2 sequences are SGDLS and YYNGEE. Trimming shortened V by 0 bases and J by 4 bases, and 11 bases separated the two germline ends. CDR3: CASSVDSGQGNTIYF. CDR3 coding DNA: TGTGCCAGCAGCGTAGATAGCGGGCAAGGAAACACCATATATTTT. The variable domain in full, with the rest retrieved from reference TRBV9 and TRBJ1-3, is DSGVTQTPKHLITATGQRVTLRCSPRSGDLSVYWYQQSLDQGLQFLIQYYNGEERAKGNILERFSAQQFPDLHSELNLSSLELGDSALYFCASSVDSGQGNTIYFGEGSWLTVV.

The chain recombines TRBV11-2 with TRBJ1-1; TRBD1 might be the D (6 bases). CDR3 length: 15 residues. The V gene lost 5 bases and the J gene lost 11 bases, with 24 bases spanning the gap. CDR1 is SGHAT, CDR2 FQNNGV, per germline. This CDR3 is CASSLIDRSYRPAFF. CDR3 in DNA: TGTGCCAGCAGCCTTATCGACAGGTCTTATCGCCCCGCTTTCTTT.

The rearrangement uses TRBV2 and TRBJ2-7; tentatively, D is TRBD1 (6 bases). Germline V gene data show CDR1 as SNHLY and CDR2 as FYNNEI. The CDR3 is made up of 15 amino acids. V lost 6 bases and J 2 bases, leaving 17 bases between the germline ends. CDR3 bases: TGTGCCAGCAGAGGACCGATGGACAGACCCTACGAGCAGTACTTC. Protein: CASRGPMDRPYEQYF.

As to this clone: The final CDR3 position lacks the conserved phenylalanine or tryptophan, pointing to a likely read error. The DNA is omitted, as the CDR3 cannot be located on it reliably, and the CDR3 follows TCRdb's listing. The CDR3 reads CASSDGPLS. The chain couples TRBV6-4 to TRBJ2-4; TRBD1 reflects the table's D call only, with no check against the DNA. Germline assignment: CDR1 MRHNA and CDR2 SNTAGT. The CDR3 spans 9 residues, counting both ends.

The rearrangement uses TRBV4-2 and TRBJ2-5, with 16 bases lining up with TRBD2. Germline V gene lookup returns CDR1 LGHNA and CDR2 YNFKEQ. This CDR3 has 21 amino acids. V trimming: 0 bases; J trimming: 5 bases; junction bases outside the gene matches: 15. The CDR3, as DNA: TGTGCCAGCAGCCAAGACCCACAGACCGGGACTAGCGGGGGGGCCGTGGAGACCCAGTACTTC. It specifies CASSQDPQTGTSGGAVETQYF.

V gene TRBV30 combines with J gene TRBJ1-5, with D hard to call. This CDR3 region has 14 residues. In germline, CDR1 is GTSNPN, CDR2 SVGIG (reference sequence). V dropped 0 bases and J dropped 3 bases, with 9 bases sitting between them. Here the CDR3 reads CAWSVRGNNQPQHF. The CDR3 DNA follows: TGTGCCTGGAGTGTTCGAGGGAACAATCAGCCCCAGCATTTT.

The gene calls are TRBV6-1 and TRBJ1-5, with D maybe TRBD1 (5 bases). There are 14 residues in the CDR3. The V end lost 6 bases, the J end lost 0 bases, and 9 bases lay between the germline ends. Germline V gene lookup returns CDR1 MNHNS and CDR2 SASEGT. This chain's CDR3 is CASRIQDSNQPQHF. Written as DNA, the CDR3 is TGTGCCAGCAGGATACAGGATAGCAATCAGCCCCAGCATTTT.

V usage is TRBV19 and J usage is TRBJ1-1, with 10 bases fitting TRBD1. The V gene end was trimmed by 1 base and the J gene end by 5 bases; junction bases not matched to a gene: 4. This CDR3 has 15 amino acids. Germline CDR1 reads LNHDA; CDR2 reads SQIVND (reference sequence). The CDR3 spells CASSIGQGARTEAFF. The CDR3 coding sequence is TGTGCCAGTAGTATAGGACAGGGGGCGCGGACTGAAGCTTTCTTT. Variable domain in full (rest from reference TRBV19 and TRBJ1-1): DGGITQSPKYLFRKEGQNVTLSCEQNLNHDAMYWYRQDPGQGLRLIYYSQIVNDFQKGDIAEGYSVSREKKESFPLTVTSAQKNPTAFYLCASSIGQGARTEAFFGQGTRLTVV.

The chain combines TRBV5-1 with TRBJ2-3; TRBD1 might be the D (6 bases). This CDR3 region has 14 residues. V was trimmed by 4 bases and J by 2 bases, leaving 11 bases between them. Looked up from germline, CDR1 is SGHRS and CDR2 is YFSETQ. CDR3 protein: CASSRDMNTDTQYF. DNA for the CDR3: TGCGCCAGCAGCCGGGACATGAACACAGATACGCAGTATTTT.

The V and J genes are TRBV10-1 and TRBJ2-7, with a weak D call TRBD1 (6 bases). Trimming shortened V by 4 bases and J by 3 bases, and 13 bases separated the two germline ends. Germline values: CDR1 WNHNN, CDR2 SYGVQD (reference sequence). The CDR3 length is 14 residues. The CDR3 nucleotides are TGCGCCAGCAGTGGCTCGGGACACGACTACGAGCAGTACTTC. It is translated as CASSGSGHDYEQYF.

The chain uses TRBV19 and TRBJ2-1; 8 bases fit TRBD2. Germline V gene lookup returns CDR1 LNHDA and CDR2 SQIVND (reference sequence). V gave up 5 bases and J gave up 5 bases; unmatched junction bases: 2. The CDR3 has 13 amino acids. The CDR3 region is CASSSLADNEQFF. In nucleotides, the CDR3 is TGTGCCAGTAGTTCACTAGCGGACAATGAGCAGTTCTTC. Complete variable domain (other parts from reference TRBV19 and TRBJ2-1): DGGITQSPKYLFRKEGQNVTLSCEQNLNHDAMYWYRQDPGQGLRLIYYSQIVNDFQKGDIAEGYSVSREKKESFPLTVTSAQKNPTAFYLCASSSLADNEQFFGPGTRLTVL.

The chain uses TRBV30 and TRBJ1-1, with unresolved D. Per germline, CDR1 GTSNPN and CDR2 SVGIG (reference sequence). V was pared by 0 bases and J by 1 base, with 9 bases between. CDR3 length: 14 amino acids. The CDR3 sequence is CAWSVTVRNTEAFF. CDR3 nucleotides: TGTGCCTGGAGTGTTACGGTTCGGAACACTGAAGCTTTCTTT.